Shown below are 10 T cell receptor beta chains from a single sample sequenced in a study of CD8 T cells in ankylosing spondylitis. Study observations and caveats: A motif of 7 or 8 highly homologous TCR beta variants was seen as apparently characteristic of ankylosing spondylitis blood.

Each CDR3 protein gets one entry after TCRdb re-called the 5' RACE reads with MiXCR. Of approximately 300,000 distinct CDR3 sequences in the sample, around 7.6% are singletons; the top ten hold more than 14%. For these receptors, no antigen is known. Sequencing was performed on blood, either unsorted or a sorted T cell fraction (not recorded which). Source of these receptors: a male donor with ankylosing spondylitis.

Many counts were recorded for this clonotype. The rearrangement joins TRBV7-9 to TRBJ2-2, with D unresolved. CDR1 is SEHNR and CDR2 is FQNEAQ in the germline V gene (reference sequence). This CDR3 has 12 amino acids. V lost 1 base to trimming and J lost 6 bases, with 3 bases between them. CDR3 nucleotide sequence: TGTGCCAGCAGCTTAGACGCCGGGGAGCTGTTTTTT. Its translation: CASSLDAGELFF.

This clonotype showed up many times. The chain recombines TRBV29-1 with TRBJ2-1; perhaps D is TRBD1 or TRBD2 (7 bases each). There are 14 residues in the CDR3. Germline V gene sequence: CDR1 SQVTM, CDR2 ANQGSEA. Deletions cut 2 bases from V and 10 bases from J, with 18 bases between. CDR3 nucleotides: TGCAGCGTTGAAAGGGGGCGGGGGACGGGCGAGCAGTTCTTC. It yields the protein CSVERGRGTGEQFF.

V gene TRBV11-2 combines with J gene TRBJ1-6, with 7 bases that match TRBD1. V lost 5 bases to trimming and J lost 10 bases; unmatched junction nucleotides: 23. This CDR3 comprises 19 residues. Per the germline V gene, CDR1 is SGHAT and CDR2 is FQNNGV. The CDR3 sequence: CASSPAYFHPNQGDSPLHF. CDR3 in DNA: TGTGCCAGCAGCCCAGCTTATTTTCACCCCAACCAGGGGGACTCACCCCTCCACTTT.

The rearrangement joins TRBV7-8 to TRBJ2-1; 8 bases align to TRBD2. The length of the CDR3 is 15 residues. CDR1 and CDR2 (germline): SGHVS, FQNEAQ. V was pared by 1 base and J by 3 bases, with 2 bases of the junction left unmatched. CDR3 protein: CASSLVGTSYNEQFF. The CDR3 nucleotides read TGTGCCAGCAGCTTAGTGGGGACTAGCTACAATGAGCAGTTCTTC.

The CDR3 DNA reads TGTGCCAGCAGCTCCGGGACAGGGGGCGGCTATGGCTACACCTTC. Translation: CASSSGTGGGYGYTF. The V gene is TRBV7-3, the J gene TRBJ1-2; TRBD1 matches at 12 bases. CDR3 length equals 15 residues. CDR1 SGHTA and CDR2 FQGTGA come from the germline V gene. The V gene end was trimmed by 4 bases and the J gene end by 4 bases; junction bases not matched to a gene: 4.

This clonotype has at least ten counts. This chain links TRBV20-1 with TRBJ2-4, with D tentatively TRBD2 (5 bases). Trimming cost V 6 bases and J 10 bases, with 22 bases left between them. CDR1 is DFQATT and CDR2 is SNEGSKA in the germline V gene (reference sequence). There are 14 residues in the CDR3. The DNA for the CDR3 is TGCAGTGCGGTGGGGAGCGGAAGGAGAGGTATTCAGTACTTC. Its protein product is CSAVGSGRRGIQYF.

The V and J genes are TRBV12-3 or TRBV12-4 and TRBJ1-4; D not resolved. This CDR3 has 12 amino acids. Trimming left V 8 bases short and J 7 bases short, with 11 bases between. DNA for the CDR3: TGTGCCAGCTCCTCAGAGGGTGAAAAACTGTTTTTT. It translates to CASSSEGEKLFF.

Many counts were recorded for this clonotype. V gene TRBV4-1 combines with J gene TRBJ1-1; 7 positions match TRBD1. The V gene end was trimmed by 3 bases and the J gene end by 0 bases; junction bases not matched to a gene: 10. CDR3 length equals 17 residues. The V gene's germline CDR1 is MGHRA and CDR2 YSYEKL. The CDR3 DNA reads as TGCGCCAGCAGCCACACCCTGAAGGGACAGATGAACACTGAAGCTTTCTTT. As protein: CASSHTLKGQMNTEAFF.

The V gene is TRBV12-3 or TRBV12-4, the J gene TRBJ2-7, with TRBD1 matching 12 bases. J lost 7 bases, V lost 6 bases, and 10 bases had no gene match. The CDR3 is 15 residues long. In nucleotides, the CDR3 is TGTGCCAGCAGCGGGACAGGGGGCCCCCTGAGTGAGCAGTACTTC. Its protein product is CASSGTGGPLSEQYF.

The chain combines TRBV3-1 with TRBJ2-7, with D perhaps TRBD1 (5 bases). V shed 3 bases and J shed 2 bases, with 11 bases lying between them. The CDR3 length is 14 residues. Germline CDR1 reads LGHDT; CDR2 reads YNNKEL (reference sequence). This chain's CDR3 is CASSQMTVPYEQYF. CDR3 coding DNA: TGTGCCAGCAGCCAGATGACAGTACCCTACGAGCAGTACTTC.